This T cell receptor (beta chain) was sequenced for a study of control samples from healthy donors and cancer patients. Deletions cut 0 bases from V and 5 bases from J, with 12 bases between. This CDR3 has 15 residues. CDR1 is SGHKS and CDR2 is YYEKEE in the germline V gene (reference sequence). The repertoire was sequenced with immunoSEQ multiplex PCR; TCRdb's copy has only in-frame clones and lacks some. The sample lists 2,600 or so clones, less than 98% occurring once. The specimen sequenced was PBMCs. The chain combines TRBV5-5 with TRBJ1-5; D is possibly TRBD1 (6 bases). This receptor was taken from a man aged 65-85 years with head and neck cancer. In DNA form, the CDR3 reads TGTGCCAGCAGCTTGGCCGGCGGGGGCGATCAGCCCCAGCATTTT. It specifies CASSLAGGGDQPQHF.